This T cell receptor (beta chain) was obtained from a study of OX40 agonist ivuxolimab in advanced cancers. At the level of the study: Age averaged 60 years (range about 20 to 80), and just over 80% were male.

In the case of this clone: Antigen unknown.

Systemic immunosuppression or a history of autoimmune disease excluded patients. Cycle 7 day 1, cycle 4 day 1, and baseline were the timepoints at which blood was sampled. Study-wide findings and caveats: On average, CD8+ T cells had more expanded clones than CD4+.

The CDR3 runs 17 residues. Germline CDR1 LNHNV, CDR2 YYDKDF (reference sequence). V was pared by 1 base and J by 9 bases, with 15 bases of the junction left unmatched. Profiling relied on immunoSEQ multiplex PCR, and the TCRdb table lists in-frame clones only, not all of them. Among 75,000 to 100,000 clones listed, approximately 80% were seen once. The genes are TRBV15 and TRBJ2-4; 7 bases are shared with TRBD2. The TCR comes from an adult with an advanced solid tumor such as melanoma, head and neck, liver or kidney cancer. The source material was CD4+ or CD8+ T cells sorted from blood, sampled in a trial of the OX40 agonist ivuxolimab. For the CDR3, the DNA is TGTGCCACCAGCAGAGCGTCTTCTAGTCCAACGGGAGGCATTCAGTACTTC. Its translation is CATSRASSSPTGGIQYF.